What follows is one T cell receptor (beta chain) and its context. Its matching antigen is unknown. The data originate from a study of lymphopenia after photon versus proton radiotherapy. Notes on the study in general: After the lymphocyte nadir, photon-treated repertoires showed oligoclonal expansion, especially of CD8+ Temra cells. Photon-treated patients lost naive T cells and TCR diversity; proton-treated stayed stable. A bigger post-nadir fall in TCR diversity correlated inversely with survival time in deceased patients. Only patients who died were analyzed for survival; proton advantage is unproven.

Trimming left V 5 bases short and J 7 bases short, with 20 bases between. The CDR3 covers 15 residues. CDR1 is MDHEN, CDR2 SYDVKM, per germline. This table comes from immunoSEQ multiplex PCR, and its TCRdb copy is limited to in-frame clones, with some not included. The data contain tens of thousands of clones, 85% to 95% of them singletons. The TCR originated in a woman in her 70s with pancreatic cancer. Some clones in this sample may be carry-over from other donors' samples. Source: peripheral blood, taken from a patient treated with proton-based radiotherapy. The chain is built from TRBV28 and TRBJ1-2, with D perhaps matching TRBD1 (5 bases). The CDR3 DNA follows: TGTGCCAGCAGTCCCTGGACTGTCGGGGGGGGTGGCTACACCTTC. It encodes CASSPWTVGGGGYTF.